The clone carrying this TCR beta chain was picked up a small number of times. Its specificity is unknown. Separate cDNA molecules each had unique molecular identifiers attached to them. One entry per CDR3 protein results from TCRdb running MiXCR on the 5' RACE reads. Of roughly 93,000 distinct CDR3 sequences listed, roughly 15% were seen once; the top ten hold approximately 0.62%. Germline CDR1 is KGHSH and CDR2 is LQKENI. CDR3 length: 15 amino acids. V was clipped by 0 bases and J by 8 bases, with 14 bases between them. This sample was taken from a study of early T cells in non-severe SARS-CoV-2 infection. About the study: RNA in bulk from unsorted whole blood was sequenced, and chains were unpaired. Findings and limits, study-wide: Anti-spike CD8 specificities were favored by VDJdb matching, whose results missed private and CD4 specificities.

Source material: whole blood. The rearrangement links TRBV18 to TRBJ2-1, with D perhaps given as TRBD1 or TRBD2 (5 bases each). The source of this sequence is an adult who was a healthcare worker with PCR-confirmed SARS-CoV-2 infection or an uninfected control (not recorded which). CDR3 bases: TGTGCCAGCTCACCACCGGGGCTCATGAGGGATGAGCAGTTCTTC. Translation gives CASSPPGLMRDEQFF. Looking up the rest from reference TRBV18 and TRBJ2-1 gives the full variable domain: NAGVMQNPRHLVRRRGQEARLRCSPMKGHSHVYWYRQLPEEGLKFMVYLQKENIIDESGMPKERFSAEFPKEGPSILRIQQVVRGDSAAYFCASSPPGLMRDEQFFGPGTRLTVL.